These 8 T cell receptor beta chains were all obtained from the same sample, sequenced in a study of regulatory T cells in long-lasting Graves disease. Time point meaning: newly diagnosed GD, antithyroid drugs for less than 3 months. With RNA extracted from PBMCs as input, the TCR library was made. Arm-PCR of CDR3 regions and iRepertoire HTBI primers were used to build TCR beta libraries. TCRdb independently ran MiXCR on the multiplex PCR reads; one entry per CDR3 protein. The repertoire consists of about 400,000 distinct CDR3 sequences, with roughly 15% occurring once and the leading ten covering around a fifth. Sequenced here: peripheral blood mononuclear cells (PBMCs), sampled at new diagnosis, from a patient treated with antithyroid drugs. Every receptor here comes from a female donor with Graves disease.

At least ten counts were recorded for this clonotype. The chain links TRBV19 to TRBJ1-3, with D maybe TRBD1 (6 bases). The length of the CDR3 is 15 residues. From germline, CDR1 is LNHDA and CDR2 SQIVND (reference sequence). V was cut by 5 bases and J by 2 bases, with 13 bases left in between. The CDR3 sequence: CASSLEGETGNTIYF. The CDR3 DNA sequence: TGTGCCAGTAGTCTCGAGGGGGAAACTGGAAACACCATATATTTT.

A word on this clonotype: A much larger clone lies a single base off, so this may be a read error. The chain couples TRBV3-1 to TRBJ1-2, with 12 positions matching TRBD1. The CDR3 runs to 15 residues. Per the germline V gene, CDR1 is LGHDT and CDR2 is YNNKEL (reference sequence). DNA for the CDR3: TGTGCCGGCAGCCAACCGGGACAGGGGGCGCCTGGCTACACCTTC. It translates to CAGSQPGQGAPGYTF.

This clonotype showed up many times. The chain is built from TRBV29-1 and TRBJ2-1; 9 bases map to TRBD2. Germline V gene lookup returns CDR1 SQVTM and CDR2 ANQGSEA. V trimming: 7 bases; J trimming: 7 bases; junction bases outside the gene matches: 23. This CDR3 is 18 amino acids long. CDR3 sequence (DNA): TGCAGCGCTATTCCTAAGAGTAGCGGGAGTTTGTTATGGAATGAGCAGTTCTTC. Translation: CSAIPKSSGSLLWNEQFF.

This clonotype was counted ten times or more. The chain carries TRBV6-1 and TRBJ1-2, with TRBD1 identical over 9 bases. The ends lost 5 bases at V and 6 bases at J; junction bases unmatched: 7. CDR1 MNHNS and CDR2 SASEGT come from the germline V gene. The CDR3 is 14 amino acids. CDR3: CASSRLQGAHGYTF. DNA of the CDR3: TGTGCCAGCAGTCGCTTACAGGGGGCCCATGGCTACACCTTC.

This clonotype occurred many times. The CDR3 DNA follows: TGTGCCAGCAGTGAAGGGGCAGGGTTCATCCAAGAGACCCAGTACTTC. The encoded protein is CASSEGAGFIQETQYF. The V and J genes are TRBV6-1 and TRBJ2-5; D possibly corresponds to TRBD1 (5 bases). This CDR3 region has 16 residues. Trimming cost V 1 base and J 1 base, with 13 bases left between them. CDR1 and CDR2 from the germline V gene are MNHNS and SASEGT.

This clonotype appeared a few times. J is TRBJ1-1 and V is TRBV18; D possibly corresponds to TRBD1 (6 bases). The CDR3 contains 14 residues. Looked up from germline, CDR1 is KGHSH and CDR2 is LQKENI. Trimming took 6 bases from V and 5 from J, leaving 16 bases between them. The CDR3 DNA reads as TGTGCCAGCTCCACCGGAGGGACACGGACTGAAGCTTTCTTT. It codes for CASSTGGTRTEAFF.

This clonotype was counted between two and nine times. The chain combines TRBV12-3 or TRBV12-4 with TRBJ1-1, with 9 bases lining up with TRBD1. Losses at the gene ends were 1 base for V and 14 bases for J; bases not matched to a gene: 8. This CDR3 spans 13 amino acids. CDR3 sequence: CASSLVPGQGVFF. DNA for the CDR3: TGTGCCAGCAGTTTAGTACCGGGACAGGGTGTCTTCTTT.

This clonotype occurred many times. The chain links TRBV27 to TRBJ2-1; 12 bases fit TRBD2. The ends lost 6 bases at V and 5 bases at J; junction bases unmatched: 8. CDR3 length: 16 residues. CDR1 and CDR2 from the germline V gene are MNHEY and SMNVEV (reference sequence). This chain's CDR3 is CASSLAGGPMNNEQFF. In DNA form, the CDR3 reads TGTGCCAGCAGCCTAGCGGGAGGGCCTATGAACAATGAGCAGTTCTTC.